Listed below are T cell receptor beta chains from one sample, sequenced in a study of CD8+ T cells in alopecia areata. The assay was immunoSEQ multiplex PCR, and TCRdb's table has in-frame clones only and misses some. The sample lists under 250,000 clones, around 62% occurring once. The material sequenced was CD4+ T cells sorted from blood, taken at week 0. Source of these receptors: a human donor with alopecia areata. Each CDR3 is given with its conserved first and last residue. Each record gives: V gene, D gene, clone size, J gene, CDR3 DNA, CDR3 protein. D genes are given only for firm matches. Clone size is not always given. Where it is, it says once, few, many or a class for expanded clones.

>TRBV7-8|TRBD2|NA|TRBJ2-1
TGTGCCAGCACCCCTACGGAGCGCGGGAGTGGAAATGAGCAGTTCTTC
CASTPTERGSGNEQFF
>TRBV6-5|NA|NA|TRBJ1-4
TGTGCCAGCAGTTACTTGGGGCCCAATGAAAAACTGTTTTTT
CASSYLGPNEKLFF
>TRBV5-1|TRBD1|NA|TRBJ1-1
TGCGCCAGCAGCCTTGGGACAGAGGCTGAAGCTTTCTTT
CASSLGTEAEAFF
>TRBV11-2|TRBD2|few|TRBJ2-3
TGTGCCAGCAGCCCCCTTAGCGGGAGGCGCACAGATACGCAGTATTTT
CASSPLSGRRTDTQYF
>TRBV12-5|NA|NA|TRBJ2-1
TGTGCTAGTGGTCCCACCCTGGGGGGGTTCTTC
CASGPTLGGFF
>TRBV6-1|NA|NA|TRBJ1-2
TGTGCCAGCAGTGAAGTTCTCGGGACTCCACCCAAAGGCTACACCTTC
CASSEVLGTPPKGYTF
>TRBV29-1|TRBD1|NA|TRBJ2-2
TGCAGCGTCGCCCCGGGGGACAGGGACACCGGGGAGCTGTTTTTT
CSVAPGDRDTGELFF
>TRBV10-2|NA|NA|TRBJ1-5
TGCGCCAGCAGTGATTCGGATAGCAATCAGCCCCAGCATTTT
CASSDSDSNQPQHF
>TRBV25-1|NA|NA|TRBJ2-7
TGTGCCAGCAGTGATACTCCTCAAACCTACGAGCAGTACTTC
CASSDTPQTYEQYF
>TRBV6-5|NA|few|TRBJ1-6
TGTGCCAGCAGCCCCGGCCGATCACCCCTCCACTTT
CASSPGRSPLHF
>TRBV4-2|TRBD2|NA|TRBJ2-7
TGTGCCAGCAGCCAAGATTGGACTAGCGGGGCCCTTCGGCAGTACTTC
CASSQDWTSGALRQYF
>TRBV7-3|NA|NA|TRBJ2-5
TGTGCCAGCAGCTTACAGGGGGGACAAGAGACCCAGTACTTC
CASSLQGGQETQYF
>TRBV29-1|NA|NA|TRBJ2-7
TGCAGCGTGCGCCGACAGATGACTCGAGAGCAGTACTTC
CSVRRQMTREQYF
>TRBV9|TRBD2|few|TRBJ2-1
TGTGCCAGCAGCCCTACGGGGGGAATCTTAGGCAATGAGCAGTTCTTC
CASSPTGGILGNEQFF
>TRBV5-1|NA|NA|TRBJ2-5
TGCGCCAGCAGCCTCGGGACCCAAAAAGAGACCCAGTACTTC
CASSLGTQKETQYF
>TRBV5-1|TRBD2|few|TRBJ2-3
TGCGCCAGCAGCTTGGATGGGACTATCACAGATACGCAGTATTTT
CASSLDGTITDTQYF
>TRBV4-2|NA|few|TRBJ2-1
TGTGCCAGCAGCCAACCAACTAGCTCCTACAATGAGCAGTTCTTC
CASSQPTSSYNEQFF
>TRBV27|TRBD1|NA|TRBJ1-1
TGTGCCAGCAGTTTTCAGGGGGGACGTACTGAAGCTTTCTTT
CASSFQGGRTEAFF
>TRBV27|TRBD2|NA|TRBJ2-7
TGTGCCAGCAGTAAGGGGTGGGGACTAGCTAGCTCCTACGAGCAGTACTTC
CASSKGWGLASSYEQYF
>TRBV13|TRBD1|once|TRBJ1-2
TGTGCCAGCAGCCCCCGGACAGGGGGCTATGGCTACACCTTC
CASSPRTGGYGYTF
>TRBV9|TRBD2|NA|TRBJ2-3
TGTGCCAGCAGCGAGGACGGGAGGGCCGTAACAGATACGCAGTATTTT
CASSEDGRAVTDTQYF
>TRBV30|NA|NA|TRBJ1-4
TGTGCCTGGAGTTTGGGGGCAGATGAAAAACTGTTTTTT
CAWSLGADEKLFF
>TRBV7-9|NA|few|TRBJ2-1
TGTGCCAGCAGCTTAGTTGGGGGAGCGGCCTACAATGAGCAGTTCTTC
CASSLVGGAAYNEQFF
>TRBV7-9|NA|NA|TRBJ1-5
TGTGCCAGCAGCTTACGTTTCCAGCCCCAGCATTTT
CASSLRFQPQHF
>TRBV5-6|NA|NA|TRBJ2-3
TGTGCCAGCAGGTTCGAGGCTGTGAAGCATACGCAGTATTTT
CASRFEAVKHTQYF
>TRBV5-1|NA|NA|TRBJ2-7
TGCGCCAGCAGCCTGGGGACACCGGGGGACGAGCAGTACTTC
CASSLGTPGDEQYF
>TRBV11-2|NA|NA|TRBJ1-6
TGTGCCAGCAGCTTAATGATACAGGCCAATTCACCCCTCCACTTT
CASSLMIQANSPLHF
>TRBV30|NA|few|TRBJ1-1
TGTGCCTGGTCCGAGGCGCGATCGGGGAACACTGAAGCTTTCTTT
CAWSEARSGNTEAFF
>TRBV29-1|TRBD1|NA|TRBJ1-2
TGCAGCGTTGAAACAGGGGAGTACGGCGGCTACACCTTC
CSVETGEYGGYTF
>TRBV30|TRBD1|few|TRBJ2-7
TGTGCCTGGAGTGTAAGGACAGGCTCCTACGAGCAGTACTTC
CAWSVRTGSYEQYF
>TRBV23-1|NA|NA|TRBJ1-2
TGCGCCACCACAGCGGAGGAGGCGGATGGCTACACCTTC
CATTAEEADGYTF
>TRBV5-6|NA|NA|TRBJ1-1
TGTGCCAGCAGCTTGCATCCAGGCGGTATCCCTGAAGCTTTCTTT
CASSLHPGGIPEAFF
>TRBV30|NA|NA|TRBJ1-5
TGTGCCTGGAGTGTAAACAATCAGCCCCAGCATTTT
CAWSVNNQPQHF
>TRBV27|NA|NA|TRBJ2-3
TGTGCCAGCAGTTTAGGGGATACGCAGTATTTT
CASSLGDTQYF
>TRBV11-2|NA|NA|TRBJ1-2
TGTGCCAGCAGCCCACGGGACACGAATGGCTACACCTTC
CASSPRDTNGYTF
>TRBV5-1|NA|once|TRBJ2-7
TGCGCCAGCAGCTTGGCCGGAGACGAGCAGTACTTC
CASSLAGDEQYF
>TRBV4-1|TRBD1|NA|TRBJ1-2
TGCGCCAGCAGCCACCTCGACAGGGTCCGGTATGGCTACACCTTC
CASSHLDRVRYGYTF
>TRBV30|NA|few|TRBJ2-1
TGTGCCTGGAGAAGCCCGTTGAGCTCCTACAATGAGCAGTTCTTC
CAWRSPLSSYNEQFF
>TRBV7-2|NA|NA|TRBJ2-1
TGTGCCAGCAGCCGCGATTCCGGGGGAAGCGAGCAGTTCTTC
CASSRDSGGSEQFF
>TRBV7-2|NA|NA|TRBJ1-5
TGTGCCAGCAGCTTAGGACCCACGGCCCAGCCCCAGCATTTT
CASSLGPTAQPQHF
>TRBV7-2|TRBD1|few|TRBJ2-7
TGTGCCAGCAGCCGAGGACAGGGGGGGAGCTCCTACGAGCAGTACTTC
CASSRGQGGSSYEQYF